This note documents a single T cell receptor (beta chain) sequence. This sample stems from a study of blood T cell repertoires in COVID-19. Study context: The United States, Italy and Spain provided the acute and convalescent COVID-19 samples.

Assay: immunoSEQ multiplex PCR; the TCRdb copy retains only in-frame clones and omits some. The sample has some 170,000 clones; just over 90% are singletons. Germline V gene lookup returns CDR1 SGHTA and CDR2 FQGNSA. Losses at the gene ends were 4 bases for V and 14 bases for J; bases not matched to a gene: 12. The CDR3 has 14 residues. Seattle patients were enrolled while actively infected and followed longitudinally. The J gene is TRBJ1-4, the V gene TRBV7-2, with 8 bases identical to TRBD1. The origin of this receptor is an older woman with COVID-19, enrolled during active disease. The sample taken for sequencing was peripheral blood. The CDR3 spells CASSSRPQGAGLFF. CDR3 DNA: TGTGCCAGCAGCTCCCGACCCCAGGGGGCCGGCCTGTTTTTT.